This TCR beta chain was captured by sequencing in a study of cytomegalovirus exposure and HLA in healthy donors. PCR used 60 Vbeta primers and 13 Jbeta primers. The assay was immunoSEQ multiplex PCR, and TCRdb's table has in-frame clones only and misses some. The table lists around 150,000 clones, 80% of them singletons. The CDR3 has 15 residues. Germline loops: CDR1 MNHNS, CDR2 SASEGT. Trimming removed 1 base from V and 0 bases from J, with 9 bases in between. Donors consisted of healthy bone marrow donors. Broader study findings: Data from an earlier analysis indicated that most TCR beta V segments were productive either about 90% or about 30% of the time. Confirmation was obtained in vitro that a few CMV-associated chains are specific for CMV antigens.

A note on this clone: Its antigen is as yet unknown.

The specimen sequenced was PBMCs. The J gene is TRBJ1-2, the V gene TRBV6-1; a weak D match, TRBD1 (5 bases). The TCR sequence derives from a woman aged 35 to 49 in good health and CMV-seronegative. The CDR3 DNA reads TGTGCCAGCAGTGAAGGCAGGGTTCCTAACTATGGCTACACCTTC. Translation gives CASSEGRVPNYGYTF.